This T cell receptor beta chain was observed in a study of T cell changes during pregnancy in multiple sclerosis. The CDR3 covers 14 residues. The germline V gene has CDR1 GTSNPN and CDR2 SVGIG (reference sequence). Trimming shortened V by 0 bases and J by 1 base, and 9 bases separated the two germline ends. Only in-frame clones appear in the TCRdb table, and some are missing; sequencing was by immunoSEQ multiplex PCR. This table holds approximately 110,000 clones, about 94% found once. Specimen: peripheral blood, collected in the third trimester of pregnancy. The sequence came from a female donor with multiple sclerosis, enrolled in a pregnancy study. The chain carries TRBV30 and TRBJ1-1; D may be TRBD1 (5 bases). The chain's CDR3 is CAWSVQAGNTEAFF. The CDR3 nucleotides read TGTGCCTGGAGTGTACAGGCAGGGAACACTGAAGCTTTCTTT.